Here is one T cell receptor (beta chain) with its context. Its cognate antigen is unknown. This entry belongs to a study of graft-versus-host responses after intestinal transplantation. Repertoires were generated with immunoSEQ multiplex PCR, while TCRdb's copy carries only in-frame clones and drops some. The table lists about 86,000 clones, under 85% of them singletons. This clonotype was sampled from a human donor who received an intestinal transplant. The material sequenced was unstimulated CD8+ T cells sorted from spleen or lymph node cells, taken before intestinal transplant.

CDR3 nucleotide sequence: TGTGCCAGTAGCCGGACAGGCGTGAACACTGAAGCTTTCTTT. Amino acid sequence: CASSRTGVNTEAFF. The chain carries TRBV19 and TRBJ1-1; 7 positions agree with TRBD1. Trimming took 6 bases from V and 0 from J; bases not matched to a gene: 4. The CDR3 runs to 14 residues. Germline V gene lookup returns CDR1 LNHDA and CDR2 SQIVND (reference sequence).